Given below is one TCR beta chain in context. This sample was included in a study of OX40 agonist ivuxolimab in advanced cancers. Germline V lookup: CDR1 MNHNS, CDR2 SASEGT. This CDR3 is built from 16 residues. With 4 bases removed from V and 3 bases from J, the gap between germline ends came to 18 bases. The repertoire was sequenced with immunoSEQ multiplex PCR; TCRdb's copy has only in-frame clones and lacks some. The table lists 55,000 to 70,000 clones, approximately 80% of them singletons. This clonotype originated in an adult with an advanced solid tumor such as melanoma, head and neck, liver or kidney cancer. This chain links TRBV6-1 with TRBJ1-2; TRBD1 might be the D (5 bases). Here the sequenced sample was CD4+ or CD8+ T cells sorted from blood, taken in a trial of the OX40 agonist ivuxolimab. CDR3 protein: CASSASVGLWDYGYTF. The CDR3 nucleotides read TGTGCCAGCAGTGCCTCGGTGGGGCTATGGGACTATGGCTACACCTTC.